A single sample is the source of the 10 T cell receptor beta chains below, sequenced in a study of cytomegalovirus exposure and HLA in healthy donors. Primers included in the PCR were 60 Vbeta and 13 Jbeta primers. Libraries were prepared by immunoSEQ multiplex PCR; TCRdb keeps only in-frame clonotypes and omits some of them. The sample lists under 200,000 clones, approximately 90% occurring once. The sequenced sample consisted of PBMCs. These receptors were taken from a boy aged 2 to 9 in good health and CMV-seronegative.

This sequence joins TRBV7-8 and TRBJ2-3; TRBD1 matches at 7 bases. Trimming cost V 5 bases and J 2 bases; bases outside gene matches: 7. Germline CDR1 is SGHVS and CDR2 is FQNEAQ. This CDR3 region has 15 residues. As DNA, the CDR3 is TGTGCCAGCAGCCTACGGGACAGCTACACAGATACGCAGTATTTT. Translation: CASSLRDSYTDTQYF.

J is TRBJ1-1 and V is TRBV19, with D perhaps matching TRBD1 (5 bases). CDR3 length: 16 residues. Looked up from germline, CDR1 is LNHDA and CDR2 is SQIVND (reference sequence). V lost 9 bases to trimming and J lost 2 bases, with 22 bases between them. In DNA, the CDR3 is TGTGCCAGCCGAACAGGAGAAGCCCAGCGAAACACTGAAGCTTTCTTT. It translates to CASRTGEAQRNTEAFF.

V and J are TRBV2 and TRBJ2-7; 14 nucleotides agree with TRBD2. The V gene's germline CDR1 is SNHLY and CDR2 FYNNEI. J lost 6 bases, V lost 9 bases, and 13 bases had no gene match. The CDR3 runs to 16 residues. This chain's CDR3 is CASTQWGTSGSVEQYF. The DNA of the CDR3 is TGTGCCAGTACCCAGTGGGGGACTAGCGGGAGCGTCGAGCAGTACTTC.

V is TRBV15 and J is TRBJ2-5, with TRBD2 matching over 15 bases. This CDR3 comprises 16 residues. Germline V lookup: CDR1 LNHNV, CDR2 YYDKDF (reference sequence). V was pared by 4 bases and J by 5 bases, with 5 bases of the junction left unmatched. The CDR3: CATSTGLAGGLETQYF. CDR3 coding DNA: TGTGCCACCAGCACCGGACTAGCGGGGGGGCTTGAGACCCAGTACTTC.

This clone has only one observation. This rearrangement joins TRBV7-9 to TRBJ2-2, with TRBD1 as a possible D gene (7 bases). V was trimmed by 5 bases and J by 7 bases, leaving 11 bases between them. The CDR3 is made up of 13 amino acids. The V gene's germline CDR1 is SEHNR and CDR2 FQNEAQ (reference sequence). The CDR3 nucleotides are TGTGCCAGCAGCCCCCAGGGGGGCGGGGAGCTGTTTTTT. Translation: CASSPQGGGELFF.

The CDR3 here is CASSEPGQGQETQYF. For the CDR3, the DNA is TGTGCCAGCAGTGAACCTGGACAGGGACAAGAGACCCAGTACTTC. J is TRBJ2-5 and V is TRBV6-1; 8 bases are a match to TRBD1. CDR1 and CDR2 from the germline V gene are MNHNS and SASEGT. J was trimmed by 2 bases and V by 2 bases; bases with no gene match: 4. This CDR3 region has 15 residues.

V and J are TRBV28 and TRBJ2-1, with a weak D call TRBD2 (7 bases). Germline V lookup: CDR1 MDHEN, CDR2 SYDVKM. This CDR3 is 15 amino acids long. V gave up 10 bases and J gave up 2 bases, with 18 bases separating them. CDR3 loop: CATQNAGAPYNEQFF. In DNA, the CDR3 is TGTGCCACCCAAAATGCGGGGGCCCCCTACAATGAGCAGTTCTTC.

This clone was seen once. The chain recombines TRBV7-6 with TRBJ2-7, with a tentative D call TRBD2 (5 bases). Germline values: CDR1 SGHVS, CDR2 FNYEAQ. Trimming removed 5 bases at V and 5 bases at J, with 7 bases between. The CDR3 has 11 amino acids. CDR3 in amino acids: CASSEGHEQYF. In DNA, the CDR3 is TGTGCCAGCAGCGAGGGCCACGAGCAGTACTTC.

The chain has TRBV4-2 and TRBJ1-5; weak D call: TRBD1 (5 bases). The CDR3 has 15 amino acids. Germline CDR1 is LGHNA and CDR2 is YNFKEQ. V was clipped by 4 bases and J by 0 bases, with 10 bases between them. CDR3 nucleotide sequence: TGTGCCAGCAGCCCGGGGGAAGATAGCAATCAGCCCCAGCATTTT. Amino acid sequence: CASSPGEDSNQPQHF.

The chain links TRBV10-3 to TRBJ2-2, with 7 bases fitting TRBD2. Germline-derived CDR1 and CDR2 are ENHRY and SYGVKD. The CDR3 extends over 18 amino acids. V shed 0 bases and J 0 bases; nucleotides not matched to a gene: 7. CDR3 DNA sequence: TGTGCCATCAGTGAGTCGATGGGGAGGGACGCGAACACCGGGGAGCTGTTTTTT. It is translated as CAISESMGRDANTGELFF.